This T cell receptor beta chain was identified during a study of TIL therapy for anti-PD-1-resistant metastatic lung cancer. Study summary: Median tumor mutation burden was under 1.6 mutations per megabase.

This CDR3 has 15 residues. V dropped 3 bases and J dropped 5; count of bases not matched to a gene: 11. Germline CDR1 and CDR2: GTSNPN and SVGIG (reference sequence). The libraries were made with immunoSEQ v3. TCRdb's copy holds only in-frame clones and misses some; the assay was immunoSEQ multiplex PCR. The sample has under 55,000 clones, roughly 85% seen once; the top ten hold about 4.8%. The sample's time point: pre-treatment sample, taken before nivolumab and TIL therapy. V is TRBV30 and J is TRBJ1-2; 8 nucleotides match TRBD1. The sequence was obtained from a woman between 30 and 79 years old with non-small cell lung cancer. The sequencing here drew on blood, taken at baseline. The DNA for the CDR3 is TGTGCCTGGAGAGACGCAGCAGGGGGCAGGTATGGCTACACCTTC. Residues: CAWRDAAGGRYGYTF.